This T cell receptor beta chain was captured by sequencing in a study of blood T cell dynamics during melanoma immunotherapy. Study details: Standard first-line treatment here was pembrolizumab or nivolumab plus ipilimumab in metastatic melanoma. Broader study findings: The study could not tell melanoma-specific clones from general immune activation.

A fixed DNA input of 350 ng was used per bulk PBMC sample. Libraries were prepared by immunoSEQ multiplex PCR; TCRdb keeps only in-frame clonotypes and omits some of them. The sample records 9,500 to 11,000 clones, 89% being singletons. The CDR3 covers 14 residues. The germline V gene encodes CDR1 SGHRS and CDR2 YFSETQ. V lost 0 bases, J lost 9 bases, and 13 bases lay in between. About this clone: What it recognizes is unknown.

Time point noted: pre-treatment baseline. Apart from two fast progressors, RECIST 1.1 response was judged 12 weeks post-infusion. The receptor's source is a human donor with melanoma. The V and J genes are TRBV5-1 and TRBJ1-5; D is uncertain. Sequenced material: blood, taken from a patient treated with checkpoint blockade. The CDR3 reads CASSLDSSGRPQHF. CDR3 nucleotides: TGCGCCAGCAGCTTGGACAGTTCTGGGCGGCCCCAGCATTTT.